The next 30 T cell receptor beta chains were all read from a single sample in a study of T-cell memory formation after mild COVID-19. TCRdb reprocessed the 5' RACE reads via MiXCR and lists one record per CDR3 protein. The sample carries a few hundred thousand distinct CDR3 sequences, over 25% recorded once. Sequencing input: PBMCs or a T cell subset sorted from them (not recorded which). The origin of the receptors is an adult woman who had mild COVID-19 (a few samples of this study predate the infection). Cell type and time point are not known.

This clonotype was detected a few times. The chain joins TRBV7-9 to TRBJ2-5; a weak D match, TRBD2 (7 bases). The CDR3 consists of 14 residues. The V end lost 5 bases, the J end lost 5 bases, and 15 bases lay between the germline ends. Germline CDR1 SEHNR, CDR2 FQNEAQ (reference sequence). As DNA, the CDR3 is TGTGCCAGCAGCGCGACCAGGGGAGGGGAGACCCAGTACTTC. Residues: CASSATRGGETQYF. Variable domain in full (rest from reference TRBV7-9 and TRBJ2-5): DTGVSQNPRHKITKRGQNVTFRCDPISEHNRLYWYRQTLGQGPEFLTYFQNEAQLEKSRLLSDRFSAERPKGSFSTLEIQRTEQGDSAMYLCASSATRGGETQYFGPGTRLLVL.

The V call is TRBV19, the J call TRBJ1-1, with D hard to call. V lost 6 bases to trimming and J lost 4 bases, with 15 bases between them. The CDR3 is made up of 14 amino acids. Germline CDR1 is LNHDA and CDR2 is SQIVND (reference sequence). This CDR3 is CASRGPGLLTEAFF. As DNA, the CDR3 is TGTGCCAGTAGGGGCCCGGGATTGCTCACTGAAGCTTTCTTT.

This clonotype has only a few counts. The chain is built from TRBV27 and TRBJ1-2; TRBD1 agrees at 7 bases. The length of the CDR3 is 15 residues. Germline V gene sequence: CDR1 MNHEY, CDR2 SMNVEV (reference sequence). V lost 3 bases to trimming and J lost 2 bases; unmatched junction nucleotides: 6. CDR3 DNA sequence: TGTGCCAGCAGTTTCGCAGGACAGGACAACTATGGCTACACCTTC. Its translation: CASSFAGQDNYGYTF.

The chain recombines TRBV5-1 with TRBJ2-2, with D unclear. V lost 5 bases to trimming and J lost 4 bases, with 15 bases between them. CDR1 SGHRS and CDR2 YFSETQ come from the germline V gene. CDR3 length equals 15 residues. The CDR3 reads CASRKDGWGTGELFF. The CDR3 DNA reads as TGCGCCAGCAGAAAGGACGGGTGGGGCACCGGGGAGCTGTTTTTT.

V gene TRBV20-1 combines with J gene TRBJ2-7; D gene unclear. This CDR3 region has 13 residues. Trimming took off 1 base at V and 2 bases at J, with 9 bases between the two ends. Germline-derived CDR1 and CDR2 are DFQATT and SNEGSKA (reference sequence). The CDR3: CSARVGLTYEQYF. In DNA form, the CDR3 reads TGCAGTGCTAGAGTCGGCCTTACCTACGAGCAGTACTTC.

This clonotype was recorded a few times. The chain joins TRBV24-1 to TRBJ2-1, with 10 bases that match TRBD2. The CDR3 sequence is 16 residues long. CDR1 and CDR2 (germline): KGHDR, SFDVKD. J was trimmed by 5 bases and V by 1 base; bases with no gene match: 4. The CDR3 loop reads CATSDFQREGHNEQFF. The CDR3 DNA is TGTGCCACCAGTGATTTCCAGCGGGAGGGCCACAATGAGCAGTTCTTC.

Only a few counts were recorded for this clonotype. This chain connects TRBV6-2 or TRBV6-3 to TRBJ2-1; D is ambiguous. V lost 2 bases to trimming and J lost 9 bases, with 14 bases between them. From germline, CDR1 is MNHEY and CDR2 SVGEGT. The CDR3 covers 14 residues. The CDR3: CASSYGLVVFEQFF. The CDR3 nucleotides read TGTGCCAGCAGTTACGGGCTAGTAGTCTTTGAGCAGTTCTTC.

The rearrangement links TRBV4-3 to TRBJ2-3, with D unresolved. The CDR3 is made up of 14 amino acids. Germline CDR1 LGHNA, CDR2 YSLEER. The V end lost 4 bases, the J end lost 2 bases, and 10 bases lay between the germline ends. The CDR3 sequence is CASSPYPSTDTQYF. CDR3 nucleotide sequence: TGCGCCAGCAGCCCCTACCCCTCCACAGATACGCAGTATTTT.

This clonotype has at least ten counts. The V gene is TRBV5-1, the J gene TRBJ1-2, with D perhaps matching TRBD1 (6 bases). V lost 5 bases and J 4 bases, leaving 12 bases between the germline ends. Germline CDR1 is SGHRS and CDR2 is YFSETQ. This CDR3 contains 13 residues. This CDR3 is CASSLQGSYGYTF. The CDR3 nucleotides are TGCGCCAGCAGTTTACAGGGAAGCTATGGCTACACCTTC.

CDR3 amino acids: CASSFLAPTDTQYF. The CDR3 bases are TGTGCCAGCAGCTTTTTAGCGCCCACAGATACGCAGTATTTT. V usage is TRBV7-9 and J usage is TRBJ2-3; D possibly corresponds to TRBD2 (5 bases). Trimming took 3 bases from V and 2 from J, leaving 9 bases between them. This CDR3 contains 14 residues. Germline V lookup: CDR1 SEHNR, CDR2 FQNEAQ (reference sequence).

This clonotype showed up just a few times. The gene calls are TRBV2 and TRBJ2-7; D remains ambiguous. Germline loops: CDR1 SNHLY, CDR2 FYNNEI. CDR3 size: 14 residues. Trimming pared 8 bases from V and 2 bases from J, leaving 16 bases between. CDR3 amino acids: CASGSRDPAYEQYF. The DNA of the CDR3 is TGTGCCAGCGGGTCAAGGGATCCCGCCTACGAGCAGTACTTC.

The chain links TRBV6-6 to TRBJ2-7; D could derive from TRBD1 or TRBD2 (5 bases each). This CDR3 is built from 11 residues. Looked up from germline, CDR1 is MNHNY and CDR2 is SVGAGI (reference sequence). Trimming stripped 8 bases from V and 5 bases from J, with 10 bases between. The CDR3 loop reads CASQVGDEQYF. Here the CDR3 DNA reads TGTGCCAGCCAGGTGGGGGACGAGCAGTACTTC.

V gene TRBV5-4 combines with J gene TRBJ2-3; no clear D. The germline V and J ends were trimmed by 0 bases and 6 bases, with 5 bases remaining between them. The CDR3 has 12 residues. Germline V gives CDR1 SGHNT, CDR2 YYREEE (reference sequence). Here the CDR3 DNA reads TGTGCCAGCAGCTTGGCCCAGGATACGCAGTATTTT. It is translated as CASSLAQDTQYF.

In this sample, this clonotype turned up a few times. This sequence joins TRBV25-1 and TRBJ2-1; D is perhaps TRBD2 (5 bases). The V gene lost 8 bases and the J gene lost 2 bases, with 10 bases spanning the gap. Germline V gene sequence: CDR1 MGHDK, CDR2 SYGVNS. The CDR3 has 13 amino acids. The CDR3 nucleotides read TGTGCCAGCCGCCTGGAGGCCTACAATGAGCAGTTCTTC. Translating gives CASRLEAYNEQFF.

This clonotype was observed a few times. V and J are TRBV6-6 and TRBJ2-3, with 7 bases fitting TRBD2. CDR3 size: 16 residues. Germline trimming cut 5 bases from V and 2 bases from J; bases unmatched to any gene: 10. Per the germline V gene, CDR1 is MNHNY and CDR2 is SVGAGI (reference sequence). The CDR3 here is CASSMWGGGFTDTQYF. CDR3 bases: TGTGCCAGCAGTATGTGGGGGGGAGGATTCACAGATACGCAGTATTTT.

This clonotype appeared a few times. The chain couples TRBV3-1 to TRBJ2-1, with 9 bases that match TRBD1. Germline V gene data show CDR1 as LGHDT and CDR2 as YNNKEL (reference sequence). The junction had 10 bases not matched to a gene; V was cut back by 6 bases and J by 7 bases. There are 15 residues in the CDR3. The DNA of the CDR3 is TGTGCCAGCAGTGAGAACAGGGGGCGCAATAATGAGCAGTTCTTC. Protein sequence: CASSENRGRNNEQFF.

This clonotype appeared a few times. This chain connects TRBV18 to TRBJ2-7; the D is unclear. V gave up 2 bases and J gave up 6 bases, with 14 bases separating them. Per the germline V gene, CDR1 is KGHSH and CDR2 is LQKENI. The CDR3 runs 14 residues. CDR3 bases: TGTGCCAGCTCACCATCGCCAAAAAAATCCGAGCAGTACTTC. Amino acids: CASSPSPKKSEQYF. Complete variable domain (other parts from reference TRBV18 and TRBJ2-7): NAGVMQNPRHLVRRRGQEARLRCSPMKGHSHVYWYRQLPEEGLKFMVYLQKENIIDESGMPKERFSAEFPKEGPSILRIQQVVRGDSAAYFCASSPSPKKSEQYFGPGTRLTVT.

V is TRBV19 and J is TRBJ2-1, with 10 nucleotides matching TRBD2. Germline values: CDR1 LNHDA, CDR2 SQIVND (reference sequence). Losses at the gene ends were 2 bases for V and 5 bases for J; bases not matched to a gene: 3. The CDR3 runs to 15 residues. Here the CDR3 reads CASSISGGGHNEQFF. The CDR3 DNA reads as TGTGCCAGTAGTATAAGCGGGGGGGGCCACAATGAGCAGTTCTTC.

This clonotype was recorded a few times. In DNA, the CDR3 is TGTGCCAGCAGAGCCGATAGCGGGATCGAGCAGTTCTTC. It codes for CASRADSGIEQFF. The J gene is TRBJ2-1, the V gene TRBV6-5; 8 bases line up with TRBD2. The V segment lost 6 bases and the J segment 10 bases; nucleotides outside the gene matches: 8. This CDR3 has 13 residues. Germline CDR1 reads MNHEY; CDR2 reads SVGAGI.

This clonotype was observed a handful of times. The CDR3 region has the DNA TGTGCCAGCAGCTTAGTAGCTAGCGGGGGGGGCACAGATACGCAGTATTTT. This sequence encodes CASSLVASGGGTDTQYF. V usage is TRBV7-2 and J usage is TRBJ2-3, with 12 bases identical to TRBD2. In germline, CDR1 is SGHTA, CDR2 FQGNSA. CDR3 length: 17 residues. With V trimmed by 1 base and J by 1 base, 3 bases remained unmatched. Variable domain in full (rest from reference TRBV7-2 and TRBJ2-3): GAGVSQSPSNKVTEKGKDVELRCDPISGHTALYWYRQSLGQGLEFLIYFQGNSAPDKSGLPSDRFSAERTGGSVSTLTIQRTQQEDSAVYLCASSLVASGGGTDTQYFGPGTRLTVL.

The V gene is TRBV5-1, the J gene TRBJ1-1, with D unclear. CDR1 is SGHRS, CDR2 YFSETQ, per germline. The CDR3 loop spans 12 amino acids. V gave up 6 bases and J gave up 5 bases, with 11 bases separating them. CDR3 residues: CASTAGQTEAFF. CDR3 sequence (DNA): TGCGCCAGCACGGCAGGTCAGACTGAAGCTTTCTTT.

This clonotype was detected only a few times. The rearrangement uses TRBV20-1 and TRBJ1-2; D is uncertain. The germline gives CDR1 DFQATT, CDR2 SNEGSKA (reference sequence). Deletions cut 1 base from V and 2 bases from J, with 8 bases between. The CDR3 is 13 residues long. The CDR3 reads CSARGPTNYGYTF. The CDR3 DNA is TGCAGTGCTAGAGGGCCTACGAACTATGGCTACACCTTC.

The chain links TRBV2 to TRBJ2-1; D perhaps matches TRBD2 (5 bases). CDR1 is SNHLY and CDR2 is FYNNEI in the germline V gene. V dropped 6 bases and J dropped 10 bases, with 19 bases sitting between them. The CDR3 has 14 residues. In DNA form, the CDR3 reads TGTGCCAGCAGGCCAGGACTGGGAAAGGGCGAGCAGTTCTTC. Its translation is CASRPGLGKGEQFF.

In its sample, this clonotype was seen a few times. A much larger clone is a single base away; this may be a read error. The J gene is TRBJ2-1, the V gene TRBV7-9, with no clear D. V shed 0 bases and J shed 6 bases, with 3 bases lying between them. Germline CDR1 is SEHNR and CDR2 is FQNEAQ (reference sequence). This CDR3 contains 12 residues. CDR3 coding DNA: TGTGCCAGCAGCTTAGCCTTCAATGAGCAGTTCTTC. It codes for CASSLAFNEQFF.

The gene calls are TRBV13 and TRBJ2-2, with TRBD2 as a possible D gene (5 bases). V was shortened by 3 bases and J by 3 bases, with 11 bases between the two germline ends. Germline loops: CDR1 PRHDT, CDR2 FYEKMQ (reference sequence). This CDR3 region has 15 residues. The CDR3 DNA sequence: TGTGCCAGCAGCTTGCCGGGGATGGACACCGGGGAGCTGTTTTTT. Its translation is CASSLPGMDTGELFF. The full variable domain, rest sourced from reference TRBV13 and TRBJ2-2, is AAGVIQSPRHLIKEKRETATLKCYPIPRHDTVYWYQQGPGQDPQFLISFYEKMQSDKGSIPDRFSAQQFSDYHSELNMSSLELGDSALYFCASSLPGMDTGELFFGEGSRLTVL.

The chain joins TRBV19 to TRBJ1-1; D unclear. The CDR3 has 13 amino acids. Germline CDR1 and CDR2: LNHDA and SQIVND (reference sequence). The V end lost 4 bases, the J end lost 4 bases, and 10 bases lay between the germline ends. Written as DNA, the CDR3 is TGTGCCAGTAGTACCCAGGTCGGCACTGAAGCTTTCTTT. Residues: CASSTQVGTEAFF.

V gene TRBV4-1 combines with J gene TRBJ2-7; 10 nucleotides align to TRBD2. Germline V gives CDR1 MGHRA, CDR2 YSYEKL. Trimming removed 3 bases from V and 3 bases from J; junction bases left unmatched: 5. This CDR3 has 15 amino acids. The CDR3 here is CASSQGLASVYEQYF. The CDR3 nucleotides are TGCGCCAGCAGCCAGGGACTAGCGTCGGTCTACGAGCAGTACTTC.

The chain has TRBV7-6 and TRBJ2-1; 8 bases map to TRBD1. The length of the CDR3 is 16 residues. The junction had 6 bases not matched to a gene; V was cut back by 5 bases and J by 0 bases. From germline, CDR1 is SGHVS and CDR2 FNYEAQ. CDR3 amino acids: CASSARTGSSYNEQFF. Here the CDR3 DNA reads TGTGCCAGCAGCGCGAGGACAGGGAGCTCCTACAATGAGCAGTTCTTC.

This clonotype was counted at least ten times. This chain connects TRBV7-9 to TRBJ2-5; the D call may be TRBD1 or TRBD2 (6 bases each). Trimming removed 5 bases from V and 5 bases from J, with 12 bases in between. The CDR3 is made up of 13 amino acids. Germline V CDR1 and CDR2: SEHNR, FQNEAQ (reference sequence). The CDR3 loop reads CASSPEGGETQYF. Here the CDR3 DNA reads TGTGCCAGCAGCCCCGAAGGGGGGGAGACCCAGTACTTC.

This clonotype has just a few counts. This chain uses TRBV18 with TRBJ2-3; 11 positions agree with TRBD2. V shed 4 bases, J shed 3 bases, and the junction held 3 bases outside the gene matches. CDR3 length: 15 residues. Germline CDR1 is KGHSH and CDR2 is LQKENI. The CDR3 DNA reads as TGTGCCAGCTCACAGACTAGCGGGGATACAGATACGCAGTATTTT. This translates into CASSQTSGDTDTQYF.